This paragraph reports one TCR beta chain. Its antigen is not known. Germline CDR1 and CDR2: SGHTA and FQGTGA. CDR3 length equals 16 residues. J lost 4 bases, V lost 4 bases, and 7 bases had no gene match. This record comes from a study of T-cell memory formation after mild COVID-19. Looking at the study overall: TCR clusters largely stayed donor specific. Points from the study as a whole: Clones contracting over day 15 to 85 were CD4/CD8 balanced, with later expanders leaning CD4+.

MiXCR, run by TCRdb on the 5' RACE reads, gives a single entry per CDR3 protein. Here the sample spans about 540,000 distinct CDR3 sequences, about 20% being singletons. The sequencing input was PBMCs or a T cell subset sorted from them (not recorded which). The sequence was collected from an adult woman who had mild COVID-19 (a few samples of this study predate the infection). Cell type and time point are not known. The chain is built from TRBV7-3 and TRBJ2-3, with 11 bases lining up with TRBD2. The CDR3 DNA sequence: TGTGCCAGCAGCTCGCAACTAGCGGGAGTGTCAGATACGCAGTATTTT. It codes for CASSSQLAGVSDTQYF.